Each of the 5 T cell receptor beta chains below was sequenced from the same sample in a study of identical twins. TCRdb independently ran MiXCR on the 5' RACE reads; one entry per CDR3 protein. The sample lists a few hundred thousand distinct CDR3 sequences, over 8.5% occurring once. A further study also used this sample, focusing on yellow fever vaccine responses in identical twins.

Material for sequencing was PBMCs. Receptors were obtained from a woman younger than 30 in good health.

The chain links TRBV6-5 to TRBJ2-7; the match to TRBD1 covers 8 bases. After removal of 4 bases from V and 2 bases from J, the junction contained 7 bases not matched to a gene. Germline values: CDR1 MNHEY, CDR2 SVGAGI. This CDR3 contains 15 residues. CDR3: CASSFLGQGAYEQYF. CDR3 nucleotide sequence: TGTGCCAGCAGTTTCCTTGGACAGGGTGCCTACGAGCAGTACTTC.

This clonotype was observed at least ten times. This sequence joins TRBV25-1 and TRBJ2-2; D not resolved. The V end was cut by 5 bases, the J end by 4 bases, with 11 bases between. This CDR3 has 14 amino acids. CDR1 and CDR2 from the germline V gene are MGHDK and SYGVNS. CDR3 nucleotide sequence: TGTGCCAGCAGTCCACAGACTGGCACCGGGGAGCTGTTTTTT. Its translation is CASSPQTGTGELFF. The complete variable domain, with remaining parts taken from reference TRBV25-1 and TRBJ2-2, reads EADIYQTPRYLVIGTGKKITLECSQTMGHDKMYWYQQDPGMELHLIHYSYGVNSTEKGDLSSESTVSRIRTEHFPLTLESARPSHTSQYLCASSPQTGTGELFFGEGSRLTVL.

This clonotype has at least ten counts. This chain uses TRBV7-9 with TRBJ2-2; 9 nucleotides align to TRBD1. The J segment lost 5 bases and the V segment lost 6 bases, leaving 7 bases of the junction unmatched. The CDR3 spans 15 residues. CDR1 and CDR2 from the germline V gene are SEHNR and FQNEAQ (reference sequence). The CDR3 reads CASRPPGQGTGELFF. CDR3 coding DNA: TGTGCCAGCAGGCCGCCGGGACAGGGTACCGGGGAGCTGTTTTTT.

This chain uses TRBV20-1 with TRBJ2-7; 10 nucleotides match TRBD2. This CDR3 has 17 residues. J lost 5 bases, V lost 0 bases, and 13 bases had no gene match. Germline V gives CDR1 DFQATT, CDR2 SNEGSKA (reference sequence). The CDR3 loop reads CSARDLMGAGGPDEQYF. CDR3 sequence (DNA): TGCAGTGCTAGAGATCTCATGGGAGCGGGAGGGCCGGACGAGCAGTACTTC.

Notes on this clonotype: At one of its ends the junction is not consistent with the germline gene, which may arise from a read error. The J gene is TRBJ2-1, the V gene TRBV6-4; TRBD2 agrees at 9 bases. Germline values: CDR1 MRHNA, CDR2 SNTAGT. The CDR3 covers 17 residues. DNA for the CDR3: TGTGCCAGCTGTGAATTTGGCGGGGGGGCTTTCTACAATGAGCAGTTCTTC. It translates to CASCEFGGGAFYNEQFF.